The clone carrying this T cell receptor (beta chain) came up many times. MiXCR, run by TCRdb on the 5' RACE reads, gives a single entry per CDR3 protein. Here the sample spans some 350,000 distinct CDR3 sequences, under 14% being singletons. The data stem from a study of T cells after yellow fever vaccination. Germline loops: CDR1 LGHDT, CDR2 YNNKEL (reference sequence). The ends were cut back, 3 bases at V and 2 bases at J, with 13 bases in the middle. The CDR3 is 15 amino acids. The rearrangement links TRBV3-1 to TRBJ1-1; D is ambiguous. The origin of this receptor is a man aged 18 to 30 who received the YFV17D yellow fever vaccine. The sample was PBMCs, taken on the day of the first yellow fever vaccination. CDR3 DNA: TGTGCCAGCAGCCAGTCACGGGCGAGTAACACTGAAGCTTTCTTT. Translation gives CASSQSRASNTEAFF. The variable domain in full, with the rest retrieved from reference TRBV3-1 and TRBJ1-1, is DTAVSQTPKYLVTQMGNDKSIKCEQNLGHDTMYWYKQDSKKFLKIMFSYNNKELIINETVPNRFSPKSPDKAHLNLHINSLELGDSAVYFCASSQSRASNTEAFFGQGTRLTVV.